These T cell receptor beta chains were read from a single sample in a study of T cells in Graves' hyperthyroidism and ophthalmopathy. TCRdb itself ran the multiplex PCR reads through MiXCR, one entry per CDR3 protein. The sample records more than 300,000 distinct CDR3 sequences, roughly 17% being singletons. Sequencing used blood. These receptors were obtained from a woman in her thirties with Graves' hyperthyroidism that later progressed to Graves' ophthalmopathy. CDR3s include the opening cysteine and the closing phenylalanine or tryptophan. Fields, in order: J gene, V gene, D gene, clone size, CDR3 protein, CDR3 DNA. A D gene is named only where the DNA matches it firmly. Clone size is not always given. Where it is, it says once, few, many or a class for expanded clones.

j_call: TRBJ1-1; v_call: TRBV6-1; d_call: TRBD1; clone_size: few; cdr3_aa: CASSGTGGEAFF; cdr3_nt: TGTGCCAGCAGTGGGACAGGAGGTGAAGCTTTCTTT
j_call: TRBJ2-4; v_call: TRBV3-1; d_call: TRBD2; clone_size: many; cdr3_aa: CASSLGLARNIAKNIQYF; cdr3_nt: TGTGCCAGCAGCCTCGGACTAGCGAGAAACATAGCCAAAAACATTCAGTACTTC
j_call: TRBJ1-2; v_call: TRBV6-1; d_call: TRBD1; clone_size: many; cdr3_aa: CASSEVGQGYGYTF; cdr3_nt: TGTGCCAGCAGTGAGGTGGGACAGGGATATGGCTACACCTTC
j_call: TRBJ2-1; v_call: TRBV3-1; d_call: .; clone_size: many; cdr3_aa: CASSLTSVSYNEQFF; cdr3_nt: TGTGCCAGCAGCCTCACTAGTGTTTCCTACAATGAGCAGTTCTTC
j_call: TRBJ2-1; v_call: TRBV20-1; d_call: .; clone_size: many; cdr3_aa: CSAYTPGYNEQFF; cdr3_nt: TGCAGTGCTTACACTCCAGGGTACAATGAGCAGTTCTTC
j_call: TRBJ2-1; v_call: TRBV14; d_call: TRBD2; clone_size: .; cdr3_aa: CTSSQGKSGRAYNEQFF; cdr3_nt: TGTACCAGCAGCCAAGGAAAGAGCGGGAGGGCCTACAATGAGCAGTTCTTC
j_call: TRBJ2-2; v_call: TRBV27; d_call: .; clone_size: .; cdr3_aa: CASSLSWNLGTGELFF; cdr3_nt: TGTGCCAGCAGTTTATCCTGGAACCTCGGCACCGGGGAGCTGTTTTTT
j_call: TRBJ1-5; v_call: TRBV2; d_call: TRBD1; clone_size: many; cdr3_aa: CASSDRGFIYQPQHF; cdr3_nt: TGTGCCAGCAGTGACAGGGGGTTTATCTATCAGCCCCAGCATTTT
j_call: TRBJ1-2; v_call: TRBV5-6; d_call: .; clone_size: .; cdr3_aa: CASSEDINYGYTF; cdr3_nt: TGTGCCAGCAGTGAAGATATTAACTATGGCTACACCTTC
j_call: TRBJ2-3; v_call: TRBV6-1; d_call: TRBD2; clone_size: .; cdr3_aa: CASSESASGNPDTQYF; cdr3_nt: TGTGCCAGCAGTGAATCGGCTAGCGGGAACCCAGATACGCAGTATTTT
j_call: TRBJ2-7; v_call: TRBV10-2; d_call: TRBD2; clone_size: .; cdr3_aa: CATLTSAFSGRYEQYF; cdr3_nt: TGCGCCACACTGACCTCGGCCTTTAGCGGGAGGTATGAGCAGTACTTC
j_call: TRBJ2-7; v_call: TRBV28; d_call: TRBD1; clone_size: many; cdr3_aa: CASIEQGAQYEQYF; cdr3_nt: TGTGCCAGCATAGAACAGGGGGCACAGTACGAGCAGTACTTC
j_call: TRBJ1-6; v_call: TRBV6-1; d_call: .; clone_size: few; cdr3_aa: CASSWQGSYNSPLHF; cdr3_nt: TGTGCCAGCAGTTGGCAGGGCTCCTATAATTCACCCCTCCACTTT
j_call: TRBJ1-6; v_call: TRBV30; d_call: .; clone_size: few; cdr3_aa: CAWSIRVRVGDSPLHF; cdr3_nt: TGTGCCTGGAGTATCCGGGTCAGGGTTGGAGATTCACCCCTCCACTTT
j_call: TRBJ2-1; v_call: TRBV9; d_call: .; clone_size: .; cdr3_aa: CASSVTSEVSNTYNEQFF; cdr3_nt: TGTGCCAGCAGCGTAACGAGTGAGGTTTCGAATACCTACAATGAGCAGTTCTTC
j_call: TRBJ2-1; v_call: TRBV30; d_call: .; clone_size: many; cdr3_aa: CAWTGDITYNEQFF; cdr3_nt: TGTGCCTGGACCGGGGACATAACCTACAATGAGCAGTTCTTC
j_call: TRBJ1-2; v_call: TRBV13; d_call: TRBD1; clone_size: many; cdr3_aa: CASSWTGGGNYGYTF; cdr3_nt: TGTGCCAGCAGCTGGACAGGGGGAGGTAACTATGGCTACACCTTC
j_call: TRBJ2-7; v_call: TRBV10-3; d_call: .; clone_size: .; cdr3_aa: CAISGRGTSYEQYF; cdr3_nt: TGTGCCATCAGCGGCAGGGGGACTTCCTACGAGCAGTACTTC
j_call: TRBJ2-7; v_call: TRBV29-1; d_call: .; clone_size: few; cdr3_aa: CSVEDPRGYEQYF; cdr3_nt: TGCAGCGTTGAAGATCCCAGGGGCTACGAGCAGTACTTC
j_call: TRBJ2-3; v_call: TRBV2; d_call: .; clone_size: .; cdr3_aa: CASRPLSSGTDTQYF; cdr3_nt: TGTGCCAGCAGACCTCTAAGTTCTGGCACAGATACGCAGTATTTT
j_call: TRBJ2-7; v_call: TRBV12-3/TRBV12-4; d_call: TRBD2; clone_size: .; cdr3_aa: CASSQYSGTSTPSF; cdr3_nt: TGTGCCAGCAGCCAATATTCCGGGACTAGTACCCCCTCCTTC
j_call: TRBJ1-5; v_call: TRBV10-3; d_call: TRBD1; clone_size: many; cdr3_aa: CAISESGTGGRQPQHF; cdr3_nt: TGTGCCATCAGTGAGTCGGGGACAGGGGGCCGGCAGCCCCAGCATTTT
j_call: TRBJ1-6; v_call: TRBV27; d_call: .; clone_size: many; cdr3_aa: CASSFTGRASPLHF; cdr3_nt: TGTGCCAGCAGTTTTACAGGGAGGGCTTCACCCCTCCACTTT
j_call: TRBJ2-3; v_call: TRBV27; d_call: .; clone_size: many; cdr3_aa: CASSLDLYTQYF; cdr3_nt: TGTGCCAGCAGTTTAGACTTATATACGCAGTATTTT
j_call: TRBJ2-7; v_call: TRBV5-6; d_call: .; clone_size: .; cdr3_aa: CASTQSSYEQYF; cdr3_nt: TGTGCCAGCACCCAGAGCTCCTACGAGCAGTACTTC
j_call: TRBJ2-3; v_call: TRBV20-1; d_call: .; clone_size: few; cdr3_aa: CSARRGGYTDTQYF; cdr3_nt: TGCAGTGCTAGAAGGGGCGGCTACACAGATACGCAGTATTTT
j_call: TRBJ1-1; v_call: TRBV28; d_call: .; clone_size: many; cdr3_aa: CASSLWQGKAEAFF; cdr3_nt: TGTGCCAGCAGTTTGTGGCAGGGGAAGGCTGAAGCTTTCTTT
j_call: TRBJ1-1; v_call: TRBV24-1; d_call: TRBD1; clone_size: once; cdr3_aa: CATSDPGTEEAFF; cdr3_nt: TGTGCCACCAGTGACCCCGGGACAGAGGAAGCTTTCTTT
j_call: TRBJ1-2; v_call: TRBV28; d_call: .; clone_size: few; cdr3_aa: CASSFGRYGYTF; cdr3_nt: TGTGCCAGCAGTTTTGGCCGGTATGGCTACACCTTC
j_call: TRBJ2-2; v_call: TRBV20-1; d_call: TRBD2; clone_size: .; cdr3_aa: CSASNRRDYHTGELFF; cdr3_nt: TGCAGTGCTAGTAATCGGAGGGACTACCACACCGGGGAGCTGTTTTTT
j_call: TRBJ2-1; v_call: TRBV6-5; d_call: .; clone_size: .; cdr3_aa: CASSYQPGGYRSEQFF; cdr3_nt: TGTGCCAGCAGTTACCAACCCGGGGGTTACCGCAGTGAGCAGTTCTTC
j_call: TRBJ2-7; v_call: TRBV3-1; d_call: TRBD2; clone_size: few; cdr3_aa: CASSQVSGGDEQYF; cdr3_nt: TGTGCCAGCAGCCAAGTTAGCGGGGGCGACGAGCAGTACTTC
j_call: TRBJ2-7; v_call: TRBV7-8; d_call: TRBD1; clone_size: .; cdr3_aa: CASSLARDSTYEQYF; cdr3_nt: TGTGCCAGCAGCTTAGCCCGGGACAGTACCTACGAGCAGTACTTC
j_call: TRBJ1-1; v_call: TRBV20-1; d_call: .; clone_size: many; cdr3_aa: CSAAPGTQNTEAFF; cdr3_nt: TGCAGTGCTGCTCCCGGGACACAGAACACTGAAGCTTTCTTT
j_call: TRBJ2-1; v_call: TRBV11-3; d_call: TRBD2; clone_size: .; cdr3_aa: CASSLRGLANYNEQFF; cdr3_nt: TGTGCCAGCAGCTTACGCGGACTAGCGAACTACAATGAGCAGTTCTTC
j_call: TRBJ1-2; v_call: TRBV4-1; d_call: .; clone_size: many; cdr3_aa: CASSQARAVPGYTF; cdr3_nt: TGCGCCAGCAGCCAAGCCAGGGCCGTTCCTGGCTACACCTTC
j_call: TRBJ2-1; v_call: TRBV5-1; d_call: .; clone_size: many; cdr3_aa: CASNAGFLMGSYNEQFF; cdr3_nt: TGCGCCAGCAACGCGGGCTTTCTTATGGGTTCCTACAATGAGCAGTTCTTC
j_call: TRBJ2-1; v_call: TRBV6-5; d_call: .; clone_size: many; cdr3_aa: CASSYGGLKRNEQFF; cdr3_nt: TGTGCCAGCAGTTACGGGGGCCTCAAGCGGAATGAGCAGTTCTTC
j_call: TRBJ2-7; v_call: TRBV2; d_call: .; clone_size: many; cdr3_aa: CASSMRSDGAYEQYF; cdr3_nt: TGTGCCAGCAGTATGCGATCAGACGGCGCCTACGAGCAGTACTTC
j_call: TRBJ2-7; v_call: TRBV11-2; d_call: .; clone_size: .; cdr3_aa: CASTSNRNTFSYEQYF; cdr3_nt: TGTGCCAGCACTTCTAACAGGAACACCTTCTCCTACGAGCAGTACTTC
j_call: TRBJ2-2; v_call: TRBV14; d_call: TRBD1; clone_size: .; cdr3_aa: CASSPRGPLLPGELFF; cdr3_nt: TGTGCCAGCAGCCCTAGGGGGCCCCTACTCCCTGGGGAGCTGTTTTTT
j_call: TRBJ1-5; v_call: TRBV28; d_call: .; clone_size: few; cdr3_aa: CASSFGLNALSNQPQHF; cdr3_nt: TGTGCCAGCAGTTTTGGTCTAAATGCGCTTAGCAATCAGCCCCAGCATTTT
j_call: TRBJ1-1; v_call: TRBV27; d_call: .; clone_size: many; cdr3_aa: CASSPRSAGGNTEAFF; cdr3_nt: TGTGCCAGCAGCCCACGGAGCGCGGGTGGGAACACTGAAGCTTTCTTT
j_call: TRBJ2-5; v_call: TRBV20-1; d_call: TRBD2; clone_size: few; cdr3_aa: CSARLLAGGVETQYF; cdr3_nt: TGCAGTGCTAGATTACTAGCGGGAGGTGTGGAGACCCAGTACTTC
j_call: TRBJ2-1; v_call: TRBV3-1; d_call: TRBD2; clone_size: .; cdr3_aa: CASSPLAGGLGEQFF; cdr3_nt: TGTGCCAGCAGCCCACTAGCGGGGGGGCTCGGTGAGCAGTTCTTC
j_call: TRBJ2-7; v_call: TRBV24-1; d_call: .; clone_size: few; cdr3_aa: CATVLVCGPYEQYF; cdr3_nt: TGTGCCACCGTCCTAGTGTGCGGACCCTACGAGCAGTACTTC